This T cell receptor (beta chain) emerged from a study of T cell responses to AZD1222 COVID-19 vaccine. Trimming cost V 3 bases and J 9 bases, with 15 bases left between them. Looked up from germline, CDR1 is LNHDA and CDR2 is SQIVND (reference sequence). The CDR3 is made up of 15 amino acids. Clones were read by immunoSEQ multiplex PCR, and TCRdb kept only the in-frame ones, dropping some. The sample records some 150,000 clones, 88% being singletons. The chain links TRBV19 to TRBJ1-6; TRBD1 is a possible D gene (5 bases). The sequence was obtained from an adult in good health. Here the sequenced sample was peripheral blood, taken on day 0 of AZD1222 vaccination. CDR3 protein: CASSILGARSSPLHF. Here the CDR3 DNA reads TGTGCCAGTAGTATCCTAGGGGCTCGCAGTTCACCCCTCCACTTT.